This T cell receptor beta chain emerged from a study of T cell repertoires in cytomegalovirus infection. TCRdb independently ran MiXCR on the reads; one entry per CDR3 protein. This table holds 900,000 to 950,000 distinct CDR3 sequences, around 32% found once. This clonotype was recorded many times. What it binds is not known. CDR1 is SGHVS, CDR2 FQNEAQ, per germline. The CDR3 extends over 15 amino acids. V shed 1 base and J shed 2 bases, with 11 bases lying between them. The chain uses TRBV7-8 and TRBJ2-5; possible D gene TRBD1, 6 bases. The sample consisted of cultured CD8+ T cells from PBMCs, taken from culture after CMV antigen stimulation. The clonotype comes from a human donor in good health (CMV status not recorded). Some clones in this sample may be carry-over from other donors' samples. Here the CDR3 reads CASSLVWGTQETQYF. The CDR3 DNA reads as TGTGCCAGCAGCTTAGTTTGGGGGACACAAGAGACCCAGTACTTC.